This entry describes one TCR beta chain. What antigen it recognizes has not been identified. Base quality data are lacking; no much larger clone is found one base away. This entry is derived from a study of OX40 agonist ivuxolimab in advanced cancers. Regarding the research as a whole: Ivuxolimab was a fully human IgG2 agonistic monoclonal antibody targeting the costimulatory receptor OX40 (CD134). Intravenous ivuxolimab was administered to patients every 2 weeks at six dose levels: 0.01, 0.1, 0.3, 1.5, 3 and 10 mg/kg. Among the roughly 52 dose-escalation patients, about 19 had hepatocellular carcinoma, about 15 melanoma, 9 renal cell carcinoma and 9 head and neck cancer. The dose-escalation cohort was around 84% male with a mean age of roughly 60 years, ranging from roughly 20 to 80. Patients were allowed to have had prior anti-PD-1, anti-PD-L1 or anti-CTLA-4 therapy, and around 40% of the dose-escalation patients had previously received checkpoint inhibitors. Partial responses occurred in three dose-escalation patients: two with cutaneous melanoma and one with hepatocellular carcinoma. Peripheral TCRbeta sequencing was intended to test whether TCR sequence diversity was altered and clonal T-cell expansion was caused by ivuxolimab. The paper covers the monotherapy dose-escalation part of the phase I ivuxolimab trial, which included N of about 50 patients. Here is what the overall study found, with its caveats: After ivuxolimab, more expanded clones were found on average in CD8+ T cells than in CD4+ T cells. Clonal expansion of both CD4+ and CD8+ blood T cells was observed from baseline to week 6 at doses 0.1 to 3.0 mg/kg. Low levels of normalized T-cell clonal expansion were also shown by some nonresponding patients. Antigen specificity was not determined for the clonally expanded peripheral T cells. Partial responders in the 0.1-3.0 mg/kg groups had among the lowest normalized peripheral clonal expansion, especially among CD8+ T cells.

The trial excluded patients who had a history of autoimmune disease or were on systemic immunosuppression. In every dose cohort, peripheral blood was drawn for TCR sequencing at baseline, cycle 4 day 1, and cycle 7 day 1. Samples were obtained from an open-label, multicenter, first-in-human phase I dose-escalation trial of ivuxolimab. Adults with locally advanced or metastatic melanoma, renal cell, hepatocellular, or head and neck squamous cell carcinoma were enrolled in the trial. Before TCR sequencing, CD4+ and CD8+ T cells were separately sorted from peripheral blood. The cysteine opens and the phenylalanine closes a CDR3 of 14 amino acids. Only the CDR3 DNA is retained, 42 bases long and in frame from the first base. Germline trimming amounts to 9 bases on V and 2 bases on J, with 8 as the count of junction bases outside the gene matches. CDR1 is given as SGHRS and CDR2 as YFSETQ, both from the germline V gene.

Genomic DNA was extracted from sorted cells for sequencing of the TCRbeta CDR3 region. The immunoSEQ Assay was used to sequence the TCRbeta CDR3 regions. This immuneACCESS table, as held by TCRdb, lists in-frame sequences with V and J called but not all clones. Of the missing ones, under half trace to an unresolved V gene in checked studies; the others have no known cause. The sample contains around 91,000 clones, roughly nine tenths of them found a single time. Jointly, the top ten make up 0.15% to 0.2% of the sample. Specimen: CD4+ or CD8+ T cells sorted from blood, collected in a trial of the OX40 agonist ivuxolimab. The source of this sequence is an adult with an advanced solid tumor such as melanoma, head and neck, liver or kidney cancer. In this chain, TRBV5-1 is recombined with TRBJ2-1, with 7 bases aligning to TRBD2. The nucleotide sequence is TGCGCCACCTCAGAGGGAGGGGCCTACAATGAGCAGTTCTTC. This sequence encodes CATSEGGAYNEQFF.